This T cell receptor (beta chain) is from a study of lymphopenia after photon versus proton radiotherapy. The repertoire was sequenced with immunoSEQ multiplex PCR; TCRdb's copy has only in-frame clones and lacks some. The data show around 150,000 clones, about 85% seen once. From germline, CDR1 is MNHEY and CDR2 SVGAGI. V was shortened by 0 bases and J by 4 bases, with 13 bases between the two germline ends. The CDR3 runs to 16 residues. The sample holds a few counts of this clone. The material sequenced was peripheral blood, taken from a patient treated with photon-based radiotherapy. The J gene is TRBJ2-1, the V gene TRBV6-5; perhaps TRBD2 as D (6 bases). The receptor's source is a man in his forties or fifties with gastric cancer. The DNA for the CDR3 is TGTGCCAGCAGTTACTCGGGCGGGGCACCGTACAATGAGCAGTTCTTC. It encodes CASSYSGGAPYNEQFF.